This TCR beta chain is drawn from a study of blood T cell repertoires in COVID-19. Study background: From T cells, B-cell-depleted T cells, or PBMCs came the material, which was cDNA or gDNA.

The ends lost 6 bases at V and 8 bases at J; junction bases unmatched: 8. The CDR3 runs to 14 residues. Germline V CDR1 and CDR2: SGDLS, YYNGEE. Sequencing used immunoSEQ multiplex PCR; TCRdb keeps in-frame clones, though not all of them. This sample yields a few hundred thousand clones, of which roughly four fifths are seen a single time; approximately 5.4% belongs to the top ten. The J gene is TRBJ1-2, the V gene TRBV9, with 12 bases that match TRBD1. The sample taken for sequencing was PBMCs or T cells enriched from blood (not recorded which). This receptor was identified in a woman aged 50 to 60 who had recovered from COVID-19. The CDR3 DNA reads TGTGCCAGCACGAGGGGACAGGGGGCTCGAGGCTACACCTTC. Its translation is CASTRGQGARGYTF. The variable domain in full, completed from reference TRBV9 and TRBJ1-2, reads DSGVTQTPKHLITATGQRVTLRCSPRSGDLSVYWYQQSLDQGLQFLIQYYNGEERAKGNILERFSAQQFPDLHSELNLSSLELGDSALYFCASTRGQGARGYTFGSGTRLTVV.